This entry features one T cell receptor beta chain sequence. Its antigen remains unidentified. Nothing much larger sits one base from this clone, and base qualities are not available. This entry belongs to a study of blood T cells in healthy people across ages (dated by TCRdb to between 2014 and 2017). Background for the entire study: In model experiments, roughly one uniquely barcoded TCR beta cDNA molecule per two T cells was captured by template switching. Using the same blood draw, the study looked at two additional independent replicas of 1 million unique cDNA reads for two donors, one aged 18 to 29 and the other aged 80 or older. To track age-related changes in TCR beta repertoire diversity, the study relied on deep sequencing normalized with unique cDNA molecular identifiers. The donors were divided into four age groups: young (average around 16 years), middle-aged (around 41), aged (about 62) and long-lived (roughly 82).

The library was obtained by 5' RACE. For sequencing, an Illumina HiSeq 2500 was employed. A second PCR of about 6 to 11 cycles was run with a J-beta primer mix and a sample-barcoded 5' primer. A template-switch 5' adaptor carrying 12 random nucleotides introduced a unique molecular identifier onto each TCR beta cDNA molecule. Each sample yielded at least 2.5 million CDR3-containing paired-end reads. First-strand cDNA synthesis was performed from all RNA using the Mint cDNA synthesis kit, with priming by a TRBC-specific oligonucleotide. All cDNA was treated with uracil-DNA glycosylase and then went through a first 18-cycle PCR with the universal primers M1SS and BC2_uni_R. As for the original processing: Each sample was normalized by randomly selecting 1 million high-quality reads, each carrying a distinct molecular identifier. Reads with shared molecular identifiers were discarded instead of being binned into consensus sequences. MiTCR, set to a Q25 quality threshold and the strictest error-elimination algorithm, was used for CDR3 identification, clonotype clustering and error correction. Lower-bound total TCR beta diversity was estimated with a nonparametric unseen species model using Euler transformation. The public reads were reprocessed in TCRdb via fastp at Q25 and MiXCR, keeping in-frame beta chains. Identical CDR3 protein sequences are pooled into one entry, listed with their most common genes and DNA. V and J calls and clone size were set by TCRdb, not the authors. The sample table records more than 650,000 distinct CDR3 sequences; more than 25% of these occur just once. Of the sample, over 2.5% is held by the ten largest clones.

What the authors observed across the whole study: The percentage of naive T cells measured by flow cytometry correlated strongly with observed TCR beta diversity. Estimates of total diversity based on one million sequenced T cells were considered lower bounds and underestimates. Because profiling used bulk unsorted PBMCs, naive and antigen-experienced compartments could not be compared conclusively. Compared with the aged group, the long-lived group had more naive CD4+ T cells, fewer expanded clones and increased TCR diversity, suggesting age selection. Donor CMV infection status was unknown, potentially confounding age-related changes in expanded clonotypes. Observed TCR beta diversity per million T cells fell roughly linearly with age, and a significant reduction was already apparent by age about 36.

Systemically healthy Caucasian individuals from Russia, approximately 39 in total and aged about 6 to 90 years, were included as donors. Each donor gave ten milliliters of peripheral blood, collected into EDTA-treated Vacutainer tubes. PBMCs were isolated by Ficoll-Paque density-gradient centrifugation, with at least 7 million obtained per sample. Trizol reagent was used to extract total RNA from PBMCs, with at least 5 micrograms per sample. Naive CD45RAhigh/CD27high T cell percentages were measured by flow cytometry on a PBMC aliquot from every donor. The CDR3, from cysteine to phenylalanine, totals 16 residues. The entry retains the CDR3 DNA only, 48 bases that are in frame from base 1. The germline V gene gives CDR1 as SGHTA and CDR2 as FQGNSA. The V end loses 4 bases and the J end loses 7 bases, and a stretch of 22 bases separates them. The data were also submitted as part of a second study, on T cells of mothers and their children. The second source states: Nine systemically healthy Caucasian individuals served as donors, namely three mothers together with their six children. cDNA synthesis used all of the extracted RNA, with 1.5 ug of RNA in each 15 ul reaction. Sample barcodes and 2-4 random nucleotides were added via the M1S primer in the second PCR. More than 8 million TCR beta CDR3 reads were obtained from each mother, and roughly 3 million reads were obtained from each child. Thymic selection similarly shapes TCR recombination output in related and unrelated pairs, with minor effect from inherited differences. Normalized repertoire overlap in related mother-child pairs was always slightly higher than in unrelated mother-child pairs, but the difference was never significant. No persistent microchimeric T cell clones were detected, at a sensitivity of roughly 100 clones per million clonotypes. To look for features that set related mother-child pairs apart from unrelated individuals, the researchers ran deep NGS to compare the TCR beta repertoires of mothers and children. On average, the children were approximately 11 +/- 4 years old, while the mothers were about 40 +/- 4 years old. After adapter ligation with NEBNext reagents, the libraries were sequenced on Illumina HiSeq 2000 with 100+100 nt paired-end reads. Mother and child libraries were prepared a month apart and sequenced in separate runs to prevent cross-contamination. For each donor, somewhere between about 500,000 and 2,300,000 distinct TCR beta clonotypes were identified. Naive TCR beta clonotypes were estimated from low-frequency clonotypes matched to each donor's FACS-determined naive share, without sorting.

Input material: blood. This sequence uses TRBV7-2 and TRBJ1-2; the D gene cannot be resolved reliably. The sequence derives from a boy younger than 18 in good health. Here the CDR3 is given as CASSSWEGVRISGYTF. DNA sequence: TGTGCCAGCAGCTCGTGGGAGGGTGTAAGAATATCTGGCTACACCTTC.